The subject of this entry is one TCR beta chain. Its specificity is not known. The treatment: roughly ten-day PBMC culture with coronavirus spike peptide pools or control peptides (ViraFEST assay). At the Johns Hopkins FTIC core, DNA taken from cultured CD4+ T cells was sequenced by way of the Oncomine TCR Beta short-read assay. TCRdb re-analysed the PCR reads in MiXCR, keeping a single row per CDR3 protein. There are roughly 19,000 distinct CDR3 sequences in the sample; 50% to 65% occur only once, and 6% to 8.5% lies in the top ten. The data are from a study of vaccination and CD4 T cells after COVID-19. Study summary: Recovered patients in the cohort numbered six men and four women, two of them Hispanic. The post-COVID samples were taken a median roughly 94 days after diagnosis, anywhere from 35 to 161. Study conclusions and caveats: Within the convalescent patients, spike mono-reactivity was found in 304 of 307 vaccine-specific clones.

CDR3 size: 15 residues. Germline V CDR1 and CDR2: MDHEN, SYDVKM. The V and J ends lost 2 bases and 4 bases respectively, with 13 bases between them. The sequence came from a human donor who had recovered from COVID-19. This specimen consisted of CD4+ T cells from blood, cultured in vitro, obtained before SARS-CoV-2 vaccination. The chain is built from TRBV28 and TRBJ2-3; D unresolved. The CDR3 DNA follows: TGTGCCAGCAGTTTACTAGATAAGTTGGCAGATACGCAGTATTTT. Amino acid sequence: CASSLLDKLADTQYF.